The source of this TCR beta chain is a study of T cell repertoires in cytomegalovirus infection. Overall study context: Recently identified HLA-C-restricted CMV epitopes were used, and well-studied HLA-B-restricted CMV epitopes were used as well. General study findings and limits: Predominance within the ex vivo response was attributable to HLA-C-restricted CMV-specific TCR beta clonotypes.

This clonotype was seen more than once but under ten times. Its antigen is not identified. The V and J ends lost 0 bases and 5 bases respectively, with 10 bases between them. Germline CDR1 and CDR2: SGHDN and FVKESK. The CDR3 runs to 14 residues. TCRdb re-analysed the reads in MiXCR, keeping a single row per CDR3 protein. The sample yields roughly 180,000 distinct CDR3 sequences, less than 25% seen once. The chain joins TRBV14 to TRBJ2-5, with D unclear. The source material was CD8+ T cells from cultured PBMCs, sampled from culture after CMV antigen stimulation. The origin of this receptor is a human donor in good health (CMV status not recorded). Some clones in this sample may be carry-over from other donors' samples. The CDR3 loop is CASSQELVWETQYF. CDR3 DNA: TGTGCCAGCAGCCAAGAGCTGGTATGGGAGACCCAGTACTTC.